This T cell receptor beta chain was documented in a study of blood T cell repertoires in COVID-19 (dated by TCRdb to the early 2020s). Broadly, across the study: Collaborator samples came from the United States, Italy and Spain and covered acute and convalescent phases of COVID-19. The prospective study material was composed of cDNA or gDNA derived from T cells, B-cell-depleted T cells, or PBMCs. Subjects who had been exposed to COVID-19, were actively infected with it, or had recovered from it provided the deeply sampled blood TCRbeta repertoires that made up the dataset. The repertoires were released in a freely available public database intended as a resource for research on the immune response to SARS-CoV-2. The samples were drawn from two sources: the first 160 participants of the ongoing ImmuneRACE study, and 1,000 to 1,500 subjects contributed by 6 global collaborators. Nearly every sample came with metadata listing a de-identified subject ID, COVID-19 status, age in years and sex. HLA class I and class II types, where available, came from metadata supplied by the sample provider rather than from assay-based typing. What the work shows at the level of the full study, not this receptor alone: How much clinical and demographic metadata was included differed by source and by participant, and the metadata was provided uncurated.

CDR1 and CDR2, looked up from the germline V gene, are KGHSH and LQKENI. After removal of 5 bases from V and 2 bases from J, the junction retains 5 bases not matched to a gene. From its cysteine to its phenylalanine, the CDR3 spans 15 amino acids. Only CDR3 DNA remains: 45 bases, in frame from the first base. The collaborating institutions used their own protocols to collect whole blood in K2EDTA tubes. For TCRbeta analysis, collaborators shipped samples in one of three forms: frozen whole blood, isolated PBMCs, or DNA extracted from either of those sample types. About this clone itself: Its antigen remains unidentified. No clone much larger than this one lies a single base away; base qualities are absent.

The immunoSEQ Assay, a bias-controlled multiplex PCR, was used to amplify TCRbeta CDR3 regions from genomic DNA. As for the authors' bioinformatics: Within the assay, amplification of reference gene primers was used to estimate how many nucleated cells each sample contained. To quantify the absolute abundance of each unique TCRbeta CDR3 rearrangement, sequence reads were collapsed and filtered. For each sample, productive Simpson clonality was calculated as the square root of Simpson's diversity index across productive rearrangements. TCRdb retrieved this table from immuneACCESS and kept in-frame rearrangements only. Not all clones are present; in checked studies, unresolved V genes account for under half, and no reason is known for the remainder. V and J calls plus clone size are reproduced from that table; the DNA served to infer D and trimming. For this sample the table gives 230,000 or so clones, of which more than 75% were detected only once. 1.5% to 2% of the sample belongs to the ten largest clones.

This sequence uses TRBV18 and TRBJ2-3; 9 bases in between match TRBD1. The sequence was collected from a man aged 35 to 55 with active or convalescent COVID-19. Sequenced sample: peripheral blood. The CDR3 protein is CASSSGTGITDTQYF. Here is the DNA: TGTGCCAGCTCATCCGGGACAGGGATCACAGATACGCAGTATTTT.